This T cell receptor beta chain was observed in a study of response to subunit inactivated influenza vaccine. Study outcomes and limitations: T cells newly recruited by each seasonal influenza vaccination are few, the authors suggested.

TCRdb ran MiXCR on the RT-PCR reads and lists one entry per CDR3 protein. The sample records hundreds of thousands of distinct CDR3 sequences, 25% being singletons. Comment on this clonotype: Its antigen is unidentified. The junction shows a germline mismatch at one end, possibly a read error.

The TCR comes from a man aged 45-60 years who received an inactivated influenza vaccine. The material was CD4+ T cells sorted from PBMCs, obtained about 5 days after vaccination.

As DNA, the CDR3 is TGTGCCAGCAGCATGCCCTCTCGGAACCCCGGGGAGCTGTTTTTT. Its protein product is CASSMPSRNPGELFF. V is TRBV3-1 and J is TRBJ2-2; no definite D call. Germline CDR1 is LGHDT and CDR2 is YNNKEL (reference sequence). This CDR3 comprises 15 residues.